Sequencing of this T cell receptor beta chain was carried out in a study of T cells expressing NK-cell markers. Study as a whole: Obtained from sorted CD3+CD56+NKG2C+, CD3+CD56+NKG2C- and CD3+CD56-NKG2C+ T cells were the TCR beta repertoires. In the group of eight sequenced donors, seven were HCMV-seropositive and one was seronegative. Regarding the study as a whole: Dominant NKG2C+ clonotypes made up about 1.0-7.0% of CD8+ T cells in several donors.

For TCR beta, cDNA was produced by 5'RACE template switching with UMIs. One entry per CDR3 protein, without DNA, is what TCRdb gives after re-calling the 5' RACE reads. Its listing shows a few hundred thousand distinct CDR3 sequences. The CDR3 has 15 residues. Germline loops: CDR1 LGHDT, CDR2 YNNKEL (reference sequence). Concerning this clonotype itself: Its specificity is not known.

The TCR was taken from a man aged 18-75 years in good health. Sequencing was carried out using blood T cells: a sorted CD56 or NKG2C T cell subset, CD4+ or CD8+ T cells, or bulk PBMC T cells (not recorded which). J is TRBJ2-3 and V is TRBV3-1; the TCRdb call, TRBD1, lacks DNA for checking. CDR3 amino acids: CASSHRTGGRDTQYF.